This T cell receptor beta chain was identified during a study of naive and memory T cell subsets. Study-level points and caveats: Naive repertoires, especially CD8, held a few larger clonotypes, possibly memory cells re-expressing CD45RA. Naive and memory repertoire findings lacked a ground truth for validation.

An equimolar mix of two oligonucleotides served as the beta constant-region primer for TRBC1 and TRBC2. Four rounds of PCR amplified the ligated cDNA using nested alpha and beta constant-region primers plus SP2. TCRdb called the UMI-ligation and nested PCR reads again in MiXCR, with one record for every CDR3 protein. The sample lists roughly 100,000 distinct CDR3 sequences, 14% occurring once. The sample holds a few counts of this clonotype. Its antigen is not known. Four subsets defined by CD45RA and CD27 were sorted after CD3, CD4, CD8 and live/dead staining. Germline V gene sequence: CDR1 SGHTA, CDR2 FQGTGA. The CDR3 spans 15 residues. V lost 4 bases and J 5 bases, leaving 16 bases between the germline ends.

The source material was naive CD8+ T cells from blood. The clonotype originates from a human donor in good health. The V call is TRBV7-3, the J call TRBJ2-3, with D maybe TRBD2 (6 bases). In nucleotides, the CDR3 is TGTGCCAGCAGCTACCGGGGGAGGAAGGGAGATACGCAGTATTTT. Its translation is CASSYRGRKGDTQYF.